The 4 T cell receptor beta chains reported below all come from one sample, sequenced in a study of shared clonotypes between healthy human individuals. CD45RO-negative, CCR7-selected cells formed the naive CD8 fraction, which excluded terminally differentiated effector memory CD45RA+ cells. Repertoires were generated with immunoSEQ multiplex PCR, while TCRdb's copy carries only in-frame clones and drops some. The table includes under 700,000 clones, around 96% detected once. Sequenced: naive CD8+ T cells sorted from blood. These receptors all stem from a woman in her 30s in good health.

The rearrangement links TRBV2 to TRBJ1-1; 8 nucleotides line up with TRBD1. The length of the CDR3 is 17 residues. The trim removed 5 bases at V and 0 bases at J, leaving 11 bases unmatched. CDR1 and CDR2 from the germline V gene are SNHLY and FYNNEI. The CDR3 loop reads CASSSDREGVLNTEAFF. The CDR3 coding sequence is TGTGCCAGCAGTTCGGACAGGGAGGGTGTTCTGAACACTGAAGCTTTCTTT. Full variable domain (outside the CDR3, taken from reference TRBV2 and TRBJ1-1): EPEVTQTPSHQVTQMGQEVILRCVPISNHLYFYWYRQILGQKVEFLVSFYNNEISEKSEIFDDQFSVERPDGSNFTLKIRSTKLEDSAMYFCASSSDREGVLNTEAFFGQGTRLTVV.

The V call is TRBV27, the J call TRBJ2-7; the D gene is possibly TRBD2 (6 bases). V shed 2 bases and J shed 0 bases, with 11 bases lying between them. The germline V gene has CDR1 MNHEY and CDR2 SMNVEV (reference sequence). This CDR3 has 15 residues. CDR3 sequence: CASSLMVGGSYEQYF. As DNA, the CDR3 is TGTGCCAGCAGTTTAATGGTGGGAGGCTCCTACGAGCAGTACTTC.

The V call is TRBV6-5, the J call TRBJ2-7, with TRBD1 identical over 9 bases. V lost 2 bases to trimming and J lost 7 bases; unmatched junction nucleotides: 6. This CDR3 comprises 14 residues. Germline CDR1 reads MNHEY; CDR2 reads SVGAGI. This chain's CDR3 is CASSYPGTGLEQYF. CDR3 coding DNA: TGTGCCAGCAGTTACCCCGGGACAGGGTTAGAGCAGTACTTC.

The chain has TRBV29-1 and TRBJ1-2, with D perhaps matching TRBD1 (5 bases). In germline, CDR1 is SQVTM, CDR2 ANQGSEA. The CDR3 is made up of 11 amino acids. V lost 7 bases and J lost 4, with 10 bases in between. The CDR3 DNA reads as TGCAGCGGACAGTCCACCTATGGCTACACCTTC. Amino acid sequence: CSGQSTYGYTF.